There are a few counts of the clone carrying this T cell receptor (beta chain). Its antigen is still unknown. The data originate from a study of blood T cells in healthy people across ages. It was with a sample-barcoded 5' primer and a J-beta primer mix that a second PCR of roughly 7 to 12 cycles was run. TCRdb re-called the 5' RACE reads through MiXCR, storing one row per CDR3 protein. The sample lists approximately 820,000 distinct CDR3 sequences; under 45% were seen once. Germline CDR1 reads DFQATT; CDR2 reads SNEGSKA (reference sequence). CDR3 size: 13 residues. Trimming cost V 3 bases and J 3 bases, with 11 bases left between them. Donors each provided about 9.5 milliliters of peripheral blood. Regarding the study as a whole: Expanded clonotype changes were possibly confounded by unknown donor CMV status.

Sequenced input: blood. This chain joins TRBV20-1 and TRBJ2-5; maybe TRBD2 (6 bases). This clonotype originated in a man in his 60s in good health. CDR3 in DNA: TGCAGTGCTAGGCCCGGGGGTGAAGAGACCCAGTACTTC. This sequence encodes CSARPGGEETQYF.